The T cell receptor beta chain under discussion was sequenced for a study of T cell repertoires in cytomegalovirus infection. About the study: Both a matching HLA type and CMV infection were indicated by public TCR beta signatures. Overall study results and limits: The study found HLA-C-restricted CMV-specific TCR beta clonotypes dominating the ex vivo response.

For this clonotype: Its target is not known.

TCRdb passed the reads through MiXCR, listing each CDR3 protein once. Of some 560,000 distinct CDR3 sequences in the sample, about 40% were seen once. The material was cultured PBMCs, obtained from culture after CMV antigen stimulation. The origin of this receptor is a human donor in good health (CMV status not recorded). Some clones in this sample may be carry-over from other donors' samples.

In DNA form, the CDR3 reads TGTGCCAGCAGTCACTCGAGCGGGAGGAACTTGGATACGCAGTATTTT. Translating gives CASSHSSGRNLDTQYF. The rearrangement joins TRBV3-1 to TRBJ2-3; TRBD2 matches 9 bases. Germline values: CDR1 LGHDT, CDR2 YNNKEL (reference sequence). The CDR3 sequence is 16 residues long. Trimming at V came to 6 bases and at J to 6 bases, leaving 13 bases not matched to a gene.